This T cell receptor beta chain was obtained from a study of radiotherapy plus CTLA-4 blockade in lung cancer. Study-wide findings and caveats: Expansion of tumor-derived TCR clones was observed in blood after radiotherapy plus ipilimumab. Early shifts in blood T cell clones, with interferon-beta, reportedly predicted response best.

The CDR3 runs to 13 residues. V dropped 2 bases and J dropped 5 bases, with 10 bases sitting between them. Germline CDR1 and CDR2: MDHEN and SYDVKM. Clones were read by immunoSEQ multiplex PCR, and TCRdb kept only the in-frame ones, dropping some. The profile shows 55,000 to 75,000 clones, around 69% of them singletons. On this clone: Antigen specificity is unknown.

The sequenced sample was peripheral blood, obtained from a patient treated with radiotherapy plus ipilimumab. The TCR was taken from a human donor with non-small cell lung cancer whose response to radiotherapy plus ipilimumab could not be evaluated. Some clones in this sample may be carry-over from other donors' samples. The rearrangement links TRBV28 to TRBJ2-7; possibly TRBD2 for D (6 bases). The CDR3: CASSLGGVDEQYF. The DNA of the CDR3 is TGTGCCAGCAGTTTAGGCGGGGTAGACGAGCAGTACTTC.